This T cell receptor (beta chain) was sequenced for a study of cytomegalovirus exposure and HLA in healthy donors. This table comes from immunoSEQ multiplex PCR, and its TCRdb copy is limited to in-frame clones, with some not included. The table records about 240,000 clones, just under 90% of them present only once. Sequencing was carried out using PBMCs. This receptor was taken from a man between 18 and 29 years old in good health and CMV-seronegative.

The CDR3 coding sequence is TGTGCCAGCAGTTTAAGCACAGGGGGAAACACCATATATTTT. Amino acids: CASSLSTGGNTIYF. The genes are TRBV27 and TRBJ1-3; weak D call: TRBD1 (6 bases). From germline, CDR1 is MNHEY and CDR2 SMNVEV (reference sequence). The CDR3 covers 14 residues. With 2 bases removed from V and 4 bases from J, the gap between germline ends came to 9 bases.